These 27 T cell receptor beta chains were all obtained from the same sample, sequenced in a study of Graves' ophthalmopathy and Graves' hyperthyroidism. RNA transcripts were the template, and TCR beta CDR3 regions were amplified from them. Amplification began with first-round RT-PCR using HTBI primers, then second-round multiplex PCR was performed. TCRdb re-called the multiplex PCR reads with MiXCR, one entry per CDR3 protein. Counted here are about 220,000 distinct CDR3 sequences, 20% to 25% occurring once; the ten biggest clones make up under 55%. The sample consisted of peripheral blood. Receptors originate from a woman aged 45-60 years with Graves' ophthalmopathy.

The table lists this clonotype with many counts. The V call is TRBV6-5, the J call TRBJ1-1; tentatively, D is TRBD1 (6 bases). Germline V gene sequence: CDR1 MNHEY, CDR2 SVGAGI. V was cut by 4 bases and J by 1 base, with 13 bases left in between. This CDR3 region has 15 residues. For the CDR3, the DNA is TGTGCCAGCAGTTTTTTCAGGGGATGGAACACTGAAGCTTTCTTT. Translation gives CASSFFRGWNTEAFF.

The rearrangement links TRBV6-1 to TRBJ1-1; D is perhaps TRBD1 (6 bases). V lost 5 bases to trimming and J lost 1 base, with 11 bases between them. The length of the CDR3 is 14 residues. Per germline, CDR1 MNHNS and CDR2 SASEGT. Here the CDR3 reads CASSPGHPNTEAFF. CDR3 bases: TGTGCCAGCAGTCCGGGACACCCGAACACTGAAGCTTTCTTT.

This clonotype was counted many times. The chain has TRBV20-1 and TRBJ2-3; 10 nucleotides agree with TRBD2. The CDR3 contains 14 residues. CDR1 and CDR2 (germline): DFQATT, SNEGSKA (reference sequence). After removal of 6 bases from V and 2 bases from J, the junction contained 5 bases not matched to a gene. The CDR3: CSAILAGDTDTQYF. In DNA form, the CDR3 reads TGCAGTGCAATTCTAGCGGGAGACACAGATACGCAGTATTTT.

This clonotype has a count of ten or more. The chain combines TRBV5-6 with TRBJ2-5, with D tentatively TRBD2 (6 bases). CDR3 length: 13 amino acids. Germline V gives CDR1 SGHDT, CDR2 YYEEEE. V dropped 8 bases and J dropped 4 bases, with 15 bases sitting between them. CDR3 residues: CASGGWRGETQYF. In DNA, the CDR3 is TGTGCCAGTGGCGGTTGGAGGGGAGAGACCCAGTACTTC.

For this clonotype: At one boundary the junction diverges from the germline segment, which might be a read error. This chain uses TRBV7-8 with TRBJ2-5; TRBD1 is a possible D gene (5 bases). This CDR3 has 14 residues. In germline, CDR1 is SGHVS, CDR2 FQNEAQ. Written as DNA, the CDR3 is TGTGCCAGCAGGTTAGCAACTGGGGCAGAGACTCAGTACTTC. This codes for CASRLATGAETQYF.

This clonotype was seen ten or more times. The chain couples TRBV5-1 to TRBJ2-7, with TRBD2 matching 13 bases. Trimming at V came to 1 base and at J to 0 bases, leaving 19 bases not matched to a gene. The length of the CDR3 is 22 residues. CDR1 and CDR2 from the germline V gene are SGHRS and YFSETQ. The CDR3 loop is CASSLYGPGTSGIEMVSYEQYF. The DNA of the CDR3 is TGCGCCAGCAGCTTGTATGGGCCTGGGACTAGCGGGATAGAGATGGTCTCCTACGAGCAGTACTTC.

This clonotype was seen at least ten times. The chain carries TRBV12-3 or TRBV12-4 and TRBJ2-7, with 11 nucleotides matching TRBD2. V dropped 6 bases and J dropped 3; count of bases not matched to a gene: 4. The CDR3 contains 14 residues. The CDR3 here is CASSSGTSGYEQYF. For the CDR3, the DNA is TGTGCCAGCAGCTCCGGGACTAGCGGCTACGAGCAGTACTTC.

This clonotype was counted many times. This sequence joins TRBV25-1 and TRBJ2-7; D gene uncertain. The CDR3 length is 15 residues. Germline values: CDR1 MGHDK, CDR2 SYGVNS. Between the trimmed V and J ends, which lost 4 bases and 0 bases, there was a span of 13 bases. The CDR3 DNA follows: TGTGCCAGCAGTGGTGGCTTAGTTGGCTCCTACGAGCAGTACTTC. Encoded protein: CASSGGLVGSYEQYF.

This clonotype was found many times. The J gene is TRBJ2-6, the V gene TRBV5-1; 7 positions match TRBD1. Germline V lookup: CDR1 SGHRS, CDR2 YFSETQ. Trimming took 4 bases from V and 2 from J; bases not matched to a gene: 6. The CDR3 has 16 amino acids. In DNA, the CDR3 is TGCGCCAGCAGCCCCATCACAGGGGCTGGGGCCAACGTCCTGACTTTC. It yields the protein CASSPITGAGANVLTF.

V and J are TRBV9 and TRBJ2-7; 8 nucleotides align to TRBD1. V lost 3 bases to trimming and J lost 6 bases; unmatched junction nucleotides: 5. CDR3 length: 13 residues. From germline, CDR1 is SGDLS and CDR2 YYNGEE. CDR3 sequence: CASSGQGAGEQYF. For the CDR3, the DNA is TGTGCCAGCAGCGGGCAGGGGGCTGGCGAGCAGTACTTC.

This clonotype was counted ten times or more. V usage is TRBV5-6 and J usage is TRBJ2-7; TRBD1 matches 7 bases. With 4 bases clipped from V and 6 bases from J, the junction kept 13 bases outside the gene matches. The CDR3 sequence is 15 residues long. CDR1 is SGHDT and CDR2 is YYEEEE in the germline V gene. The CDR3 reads CASSGRQGIFSEQYF. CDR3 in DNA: TGTGCCAGCAGCGGGAGACAGGGTATTTTCTCCGAGCAGTACTTC.

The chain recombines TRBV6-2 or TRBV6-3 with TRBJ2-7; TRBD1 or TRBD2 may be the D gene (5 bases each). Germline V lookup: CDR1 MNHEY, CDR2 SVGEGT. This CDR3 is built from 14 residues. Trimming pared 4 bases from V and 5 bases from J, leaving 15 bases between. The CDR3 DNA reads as TGTGCCAGCAGTTCGGCAGGGACCAAAGACGAGCAGTACTTC. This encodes CASSSAGTKDEQYF.

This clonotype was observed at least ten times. CDR3 coding DNA: TGTGCCAGCAGTCCGCTGGACGGTCCTCGGTCCTATGGCTACACCTTC. This codes for CASSPLDGPRSYGYTF. The rearrangement uses TRBV28 and TRBJ1-2; D is undetermined. V was trimmed by 5 bases and J by 4 bases, leaving 20 bases between them. In germline, CDR1 is MDHEN, CDR2 SYDVKM. The CDR3 sequence is 16 residues long.

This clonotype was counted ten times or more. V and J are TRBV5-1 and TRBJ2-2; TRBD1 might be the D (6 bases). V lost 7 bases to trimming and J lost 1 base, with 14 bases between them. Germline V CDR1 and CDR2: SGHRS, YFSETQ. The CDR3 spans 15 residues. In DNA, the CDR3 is TGCGCCAGCCAACCACAGGGTCGGAACACCGGGGAGCTGTTTTTT. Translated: CASQPQGRNTGELFF.

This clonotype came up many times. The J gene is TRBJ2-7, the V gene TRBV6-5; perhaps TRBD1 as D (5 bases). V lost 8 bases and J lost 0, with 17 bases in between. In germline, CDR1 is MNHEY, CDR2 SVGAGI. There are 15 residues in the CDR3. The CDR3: CASSWGVLNSYEQYF. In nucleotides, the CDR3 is TGTGCCAGCTCGTGGGGCGTCTTGAACTCCTACGAGCAGTACTTC.

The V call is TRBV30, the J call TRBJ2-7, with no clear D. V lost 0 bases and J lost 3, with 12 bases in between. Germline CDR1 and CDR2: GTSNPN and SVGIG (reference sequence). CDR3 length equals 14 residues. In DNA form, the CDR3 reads TGTGCCTGGAGTGTATCTAGGCAGGACTACGAGCAGTACTTC. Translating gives CAWSVSRQDYEQYF.

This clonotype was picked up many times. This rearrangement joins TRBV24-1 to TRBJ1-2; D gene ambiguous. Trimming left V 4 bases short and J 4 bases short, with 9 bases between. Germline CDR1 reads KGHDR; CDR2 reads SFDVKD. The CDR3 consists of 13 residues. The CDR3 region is CATSEGQSYGYTF. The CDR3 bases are TGTGCCACCAGTGAAGGGCAGAGCTATGGCTACACCTTC.

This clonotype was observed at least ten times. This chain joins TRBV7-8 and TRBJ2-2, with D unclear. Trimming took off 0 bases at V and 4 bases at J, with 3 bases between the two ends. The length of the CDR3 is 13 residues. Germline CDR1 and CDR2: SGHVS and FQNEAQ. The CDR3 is CASSLAGTGELFF. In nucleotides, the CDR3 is TGTGCCAGCAGCTTAGCAGGCACCGGGGAGCTGTTTTTT.

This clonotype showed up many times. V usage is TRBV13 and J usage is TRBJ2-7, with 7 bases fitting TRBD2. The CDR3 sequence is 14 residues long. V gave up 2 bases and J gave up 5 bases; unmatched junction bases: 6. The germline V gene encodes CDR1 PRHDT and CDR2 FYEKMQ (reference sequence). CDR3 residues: CASSLRAGSHEQYF. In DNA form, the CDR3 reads TGTGCCAGCAGCTTAAGAGCGGGGTCCCACGAGCAGTACTTC.

CDR3 DNA: TGTGCCAGCAACAAACCTGGGGGAAGATCCTACAATGAGCAGTTCTTC. Its protein product is CASNKPGGRSYNEQFF. The rearrangement uses TRBV6-2 or TRBV6-3 and TRBJ2-1; D is possibly TRBD1 or TRBD2 (5 bases each). The germline V gene has CDR1 MNHEY and CDR2 SVGEGT. The V gene lost 7 bases and the J gene lost 1 base, with 17 bases spanning the gap. The CDR3 loop spans 16 amino acids.

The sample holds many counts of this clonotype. This CDR3 reads CASIPRFTGELFF. Written as DNA, the CDR3 is TGTGCCAGCATCCCCAGGTTCACCGGGGAGCTGTTTTTT. The chain recombines TRBV28 with TRBJ2-2; D gene uncertain. The germline V gene has CDR1 MDHEN and CDR2 SYDVKM. This CDR3 is 13 amino acids long. The ends were cut back, 7 bases at V and 4 bases at J, with 10 bases in the middle.

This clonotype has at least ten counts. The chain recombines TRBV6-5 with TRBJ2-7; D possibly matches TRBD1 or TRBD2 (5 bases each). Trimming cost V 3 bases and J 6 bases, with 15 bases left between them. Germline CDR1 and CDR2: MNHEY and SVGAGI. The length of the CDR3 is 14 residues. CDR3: CASSYRDHRREQYF. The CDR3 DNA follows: TGTGCCAGCAGTTATCGGGACCATCGTCGCGAGCAGTACTTC.

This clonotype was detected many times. CDR3 amino acids: CASRRPGQRDGYTF. CDR3 in DNA: TGTGCCAGCAGACGTCCGGGACAACGAGATGGCTACACCTTC. This chain uses TRBV7-2 with TRBJ1-2, with TRBD1 as a possible D gene (6 bases). Trimming removed 6 bases from V and 6 bases from J, with 17 bases in between. The CDR3 runs to 14 residues. Germline V gene sequence: CDR1 SGHTA, CDR2 FQGNSA.

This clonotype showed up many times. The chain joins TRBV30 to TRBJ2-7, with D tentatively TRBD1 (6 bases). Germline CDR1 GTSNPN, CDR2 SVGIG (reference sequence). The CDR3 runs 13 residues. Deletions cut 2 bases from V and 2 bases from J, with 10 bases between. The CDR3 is CAWSPGEAYEQYF. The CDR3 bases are TGTGCCTGGAGTCCAGGGGAAGCCTACGAGCAGTACTTC.

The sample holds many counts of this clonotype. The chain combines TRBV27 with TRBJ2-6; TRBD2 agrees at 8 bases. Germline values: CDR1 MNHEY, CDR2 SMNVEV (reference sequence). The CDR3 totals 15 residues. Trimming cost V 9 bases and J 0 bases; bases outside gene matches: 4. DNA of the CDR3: TGTGCCAGTGCCGGGGGGGGCTCTGGGGCCAACGTCCTGACTTTC. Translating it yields CASAGGGSGANVLTF.

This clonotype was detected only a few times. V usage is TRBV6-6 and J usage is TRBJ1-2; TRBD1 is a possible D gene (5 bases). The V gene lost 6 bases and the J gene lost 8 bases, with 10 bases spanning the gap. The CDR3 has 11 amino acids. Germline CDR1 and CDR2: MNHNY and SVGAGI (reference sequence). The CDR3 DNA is TGTGCCAGCAGGGCTGGGACCGGCTACACCTTC. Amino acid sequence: CASRAGTGYTF.

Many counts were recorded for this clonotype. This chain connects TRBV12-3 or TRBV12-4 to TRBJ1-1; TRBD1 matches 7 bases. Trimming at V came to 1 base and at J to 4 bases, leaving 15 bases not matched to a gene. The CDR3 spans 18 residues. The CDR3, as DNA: TGTGCCAGCAGTTTAGGGGGCAGGGGGACCTCAACCGGCACTGAAGCTTTCTTT. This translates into CASSLGGRGTSTGTEAFF.